Listed here are 10 T cell receptor beta chains from one sample, sequenced in a study of blood T cell repertoires in COVID-19. Here immunoSEQ multiplex PCR was the method, and the copy in TCRdb shows in-frame clones only, minus some. The sample holds tens of thousands of clones; about 85% are singletons and the top ten take approximately 19%. Specimen: peripheral blood. The receptors shown here come from a man aged 50 to 60 in a cohort sampled during active COVID-19.

This clone was observed once. The chain uses TRBV5-6 and TRBJ2-7; possible D gene TRBD1, 5 bases. V was pared by 0 bases and J by 2 bases, with 9 bases between. Germline V lookup: CDR1 SGHDT, CDR2 YYEEEE. The CDR3 is made up of 14 amino acids. The CDR3 nucleotides read TGTGCCAGCAGCTTGGTCGGACAACCCTACGAGCAGTACGTC. Its protein product is CASSLVGQPYEQYV.

The rearrangement uses TRBV25-1 and TRBJ2-5; perhaps TRBD2 as D (6 bases). This CDR3 comprises 13 residues. V lost 1 base and J lost 6, with 9 bases in between. Germline V gives CDR1 MGHDK, CDR2 SYGVNS. The CDR3 protein is CASSESGGKTQYF. The CDR3 bases are TGTGCCAGCAGTGAATCTGGAGGGAAGACCCAGTACTTC.

This clone was detected only once. The chain couples TRBV7-2 to TRBJ2-3; 7 nucleotides align to TRBD2. Germline V gene lookup returns CDR1 SGHTA and CDR2 FQGNSA. This CDR3 has 15 residues. The junction had 9 bases not matched to a gene; V was cut back by 3 bases and J by 6 bases. The DNA for the CDR3 is TGTGCCAGCAGCTTGGGACTATCCCCGGCGGATACGCAGTATTTT. Translating it yields CASSLGLSPADTQYF.

CDR3 in DNA: TGTGCCAGCAGCTCGGGGACTAGCGGGGGTTATGAGCAGTTCTTC. It yields the protein CASSSGTSGGYEQFF. The V call is TRBV5-6, the J call TRBJ2-1; TRBD2 matches at 14 bases. Germline lookup yields CDR1 SGHDT and CDR2 YYEEEE. Trimming cost V 3 bases and J 8 bases; bases outside gene matches: 4. This CDR3 is 15 amino acids long. Full variable domain (missing parts from reference TRBV5-6 and TRBJ2-1): DAGVTQSPTHLIKTRGQQVTLRCSPKSGHDTVSWYQQALGQGPQFIFQYYEEEERQRGNFPDRFSGHQFPNYSSELNVNALLLGDSALYLCASSSGTSGGYEQFFGPGTRLTVL.

The rearrangement uses TRBV6-1 and TRBJ2-7; D unclear. V lost 1 base, J lost 0 bases, and 7 bases lay in between. The CDR3 runs to 14 residues. Germline loops: CDR1 MNHNS, CDR2 SASEGT. The CDR3 here is CASSEERSSYEQYF. The CDR3 nucleotides read TGTGCCAGCAGTGAAGAGAGGAGCTCCTACGAGCAGTACTTC.

The V call is TRBV5-1, the J call TRBJ1-1; tentative D call: TRBD1 (6 bases). The CDR3 sequence is 14 residues long. The germline V gene encodes CDR1 SGHRS and CDR2 YFSETQ. Trimming pared 4 bases from V and 5 bases from J, leaving 15 bases between. This CDR3 reads CASSPEGGRTEAFF. The CDR3 DNA follows: TGCGCCAGCAGCCCCGAGGGGGGGCGAACTGAAGCTTTCTTT.

The CDR3 loop reads CASSDTGGSYGYTF. As DNA, the CDR3 is TGTGCCAGCAGCGATACAGGGGGTAGCTATGGCTACACCTTC. V is TRBV5-5 and J is TRBJ1-2; 8 bases match TRBD1. The CDR3 covers 14 residues. Germline V lookup: CDR1 SGHKS, CDR2 YYEKEE (reference sequence). Trimming removed 4 bases from V and 4 bases from J; junction bases left unmatched: 6.

In the case of this clone: One junction end disagrees with the germline gene, perhaps due to a read error. The CDR3 nucleotides are TGTGCCAGCAGTATATCCAGCGGGACCTACACAGATACGCAGTATTTT. Amino acids: CASSISSGTYTDTQYF. The chain employs TRBV27 and TRBJ2-3, with TRBD2 matching 7 bases. Germline V gives CDR1 MNHEY, CDR2 SMNVEV (reference sequence). The CDR3 runs 16 residues.

The chain couples TRBV6-5 to TRBJ2-6; 7 nucleotides match TRBD1. Germline CDR1 MNHEY, CDR2 SVGAGI. This CDR3 contains 14 residues. V lost 10 bases to trimming and J lost 6 bases; unmatched junction nucleotides: 9. Here the CDR3 reads CATAPTGEANVLTF. CDR3 coding DNA: TGTGCCACCGCTCCCACAGGGGAGGCCAACGTCCTGACTTTC.

This chain links TRBV30 with TRBJ1-4, with D uncertain. This CDR3 has 16 amino acids. Trimming took off 0 bases at V and 2 bases at J, with 13 bases between the two ends. Germline V gene lookup returns CDR1 GTSNPN and CDR2 SVGIG (reference sequence). This chain's CDR3 is CAWSVPKEGTNEKLFF. The DNA of the CDR3 is TGTGCCTGGAGTGTGCCCAAGGAGGGTACTAATGAAAAACTGTTTTTT.